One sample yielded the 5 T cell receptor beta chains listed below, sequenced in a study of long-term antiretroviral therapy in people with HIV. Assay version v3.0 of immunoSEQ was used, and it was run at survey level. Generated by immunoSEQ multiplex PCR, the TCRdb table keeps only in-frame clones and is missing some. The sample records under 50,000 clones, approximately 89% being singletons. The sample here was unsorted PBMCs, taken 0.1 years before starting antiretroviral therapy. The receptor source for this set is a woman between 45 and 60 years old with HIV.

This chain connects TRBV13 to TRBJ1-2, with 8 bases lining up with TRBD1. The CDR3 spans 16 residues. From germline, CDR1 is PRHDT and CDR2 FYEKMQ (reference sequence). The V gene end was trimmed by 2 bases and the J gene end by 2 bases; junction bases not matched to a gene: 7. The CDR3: CASSLRQGTSNYGYTF. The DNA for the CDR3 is TGTGCCAGCAGCTTACGACAGGGGACCTCGAACTATGGCTACACCTTC.

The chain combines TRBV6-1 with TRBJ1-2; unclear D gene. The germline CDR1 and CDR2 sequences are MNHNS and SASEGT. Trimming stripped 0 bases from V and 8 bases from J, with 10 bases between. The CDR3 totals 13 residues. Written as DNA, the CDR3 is TGTGCCAGCAGTGAAGCGGCAGGCCGGGGCTACACCTTC. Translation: CASSEAAGRGYTF.

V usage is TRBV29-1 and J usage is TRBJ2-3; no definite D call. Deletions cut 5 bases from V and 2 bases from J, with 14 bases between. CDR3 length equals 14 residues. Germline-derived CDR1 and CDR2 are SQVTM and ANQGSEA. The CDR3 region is CSVKSSGPTDTQYF. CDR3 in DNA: TGCAGCGTTAAAAGTTCAGGTCCCACAGATACGCAGTATTTT.

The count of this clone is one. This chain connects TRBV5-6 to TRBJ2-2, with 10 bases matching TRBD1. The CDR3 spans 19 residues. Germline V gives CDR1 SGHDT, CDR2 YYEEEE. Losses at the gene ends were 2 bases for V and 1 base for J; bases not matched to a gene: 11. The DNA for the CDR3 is TGTGCCAGCAGCTTTCCGGACAGGGGGGAAATCGTGAACACCGGGGAGCTGTTTTTT. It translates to CASSFPDRGEIVNTGELFF.

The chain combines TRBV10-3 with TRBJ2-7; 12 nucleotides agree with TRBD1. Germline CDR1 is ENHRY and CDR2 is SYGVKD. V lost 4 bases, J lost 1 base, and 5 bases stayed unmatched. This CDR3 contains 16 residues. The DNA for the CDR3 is TGTGCCATCAGTGTACCGGGACAGGGGGCATCCTACGAGCAGTACTTC. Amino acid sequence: CAISVPGQGASYEQYF.